The sequence of this TCR beta chain was determined in a study of spatial heterogeneity in lung cancer. TCRdb re-analysed the 5' RACE reads in MiXCR, keeping a single row per CDR3 protein. Here the sample spans about 80,000 distinct CDR3 sequences, 8% being singletons. Time point in this sample: sample taken at primary tumor resection. This sequence was found in a male donor with early-stage non-small cell lung cancer. Sequenced here: PBMCs, sampled at surgery.

CDR3 sequence reads: CASSPRAGEYEQYF. The CDR3, as DNA: TGTGCCAGCTCACCACGGGCAGGCGAATACGAGCAGTACTTC. The chain employs TRBV18 and TRBJ2-7; D not resolved. Germline lookup yields CDR1 KGHSH and CDR2 LQKENI. The CDR3 consists of 14 residues. With 1 base removed from V and 4 bases from J, the gap between germline ends came to 11 bases.